The source of this T cell receptor beta chain is a study of cytomegalovirus exposure and HLA in healthy donors. Study overall: It was reported in a later analysis that the same platform had been used for the 110 or so validation repertoires as for the approximately 670 first-cohort repertoires. Study outcomes and limitations: According to reports, the classifier identified cytomegalovirus status with high specificity and sensitivity. For most TCR sequences rarity was the rule, although some public TCRs occurred in many donors.

This clone was detected only a few times. Antigen unknown. Sequencing used immunoSEQ multiplex PCR; TCRdb keeps in-frame clones, though not all of them. The top ten clones hold less than 9% of a sample with approximately 190,000 clones, approximately 88% of them seen once. This clonotype originated in a man younger than 30 in good health and CMV-seropositive. The sequencing input was PBMCs.

The CDR3 sequence is CASTRTVTGELFF. DNA for the CDR3: TGTGCCAGCACCAGGACAGTCACCGGGGAGCTGTTTTTT. The chain carries TRBV2 and TRBJ2-2, with D possibly matching TRBD1 (6 bases). V was clipped by 7 bases and J by 4 bases, with 10 bases between them. This CDR3 spans 13 amino acids. Germline V CDR1 and CDR2: SNHLY, FYNNEI. The full variable domain, in which reference TRBV2 and TRBJ2-2 provide the parts outside the CDR3, is EPEVTQTPSHQVTQMGQEVILRCVPISNHLYFYWYRQILGQKVEFLVSFYNNEISEKSEIFDDQFSVERPDGSNFTLKIRSTKLEDSAMYFCASTRTVTGELFFGEGSRLTVL.